This T cell receptor beta chain was captured in a study of blood T cell repertoires in COVID-19. About the study: T cells, B-cell-depleted T cells, or PBMCs supplied cDNA or gDNA.

Seattle patients were enrolled while actively infected and followed longitudinally. The CDR3 has 15 residues. The germline CDR1 and CDR2 sequences are MNHEY and SMNVEV (reference sequence). V gave up 5 bases and J gave up 1 base, with 12 bases separating them. TCRdb's table, derived via immunoSEQ multiplex PCR, lists solely in-frame clones and lacks some. The repertoire holds some 300,000 clones, with 90% as singletons. Sequenced material: peripheral blood. The chain uses TRBV27 and TRBJ1-3, with D possibly matching TRBD1 (5 bases). The receptor's source is a woman between 45 and 60 years old with COVID-19, enrolled during active disease. CDR3 nucleotides: TGTGCCAGCAGTCCGGGGGGTGCGTCTGGAAACACCATATATTTT. The encoded protein is CASSPGGASGNTIYF.